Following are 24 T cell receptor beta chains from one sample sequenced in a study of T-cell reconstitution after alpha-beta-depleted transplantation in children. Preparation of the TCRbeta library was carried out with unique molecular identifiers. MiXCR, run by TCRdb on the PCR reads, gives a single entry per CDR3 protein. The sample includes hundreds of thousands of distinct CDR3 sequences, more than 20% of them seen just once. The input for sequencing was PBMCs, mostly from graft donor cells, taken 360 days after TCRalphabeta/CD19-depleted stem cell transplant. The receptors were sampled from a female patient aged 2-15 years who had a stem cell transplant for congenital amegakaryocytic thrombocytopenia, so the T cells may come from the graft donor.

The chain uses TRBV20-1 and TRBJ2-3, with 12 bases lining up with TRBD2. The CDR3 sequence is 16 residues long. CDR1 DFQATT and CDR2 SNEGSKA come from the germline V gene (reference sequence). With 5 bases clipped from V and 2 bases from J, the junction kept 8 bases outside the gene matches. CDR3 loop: CSAPTRLAGATDTQYF. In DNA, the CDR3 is TGCAGTGCTCCTACGAGACTAGCGGGGGCCACAGATACGCAGTATTTT.

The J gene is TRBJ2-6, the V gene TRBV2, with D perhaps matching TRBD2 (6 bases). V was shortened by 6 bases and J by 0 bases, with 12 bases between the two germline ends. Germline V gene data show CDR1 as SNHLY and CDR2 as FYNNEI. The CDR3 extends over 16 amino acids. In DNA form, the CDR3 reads TGTGCCAGCAGCGGGACTGGGAGCTCTGGGGCCAACGTCCTGACTTTC. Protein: CASSGTGSSGANVLTF.

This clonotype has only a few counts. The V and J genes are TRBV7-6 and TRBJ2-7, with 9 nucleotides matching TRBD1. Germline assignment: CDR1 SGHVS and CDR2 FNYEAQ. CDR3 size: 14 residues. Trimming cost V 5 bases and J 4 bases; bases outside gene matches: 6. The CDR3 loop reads CASSPPTGGYEQYF. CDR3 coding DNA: TGTGCCAGCAGCCCCCCGACAGGGGGTTACGAGCAGTACTTC.

In DNA, the CDR3 is TGCAGTGCTAGTAAGGACCTACTTTCACCCCTCCACTTT. This translates into CSASKDLLSPLHF. V gene TRBV20-1 combines with J gene TRBJ1-6; D gene unclear. The CDR3 contains 13 residues. Between the trimmed V and J ends, which lost 3 bases and 9 bases, there was a span of 12 bases. CDR1 is DFQATT and CDR2 is SNEGSKA in the germline V gene (reference sequence).

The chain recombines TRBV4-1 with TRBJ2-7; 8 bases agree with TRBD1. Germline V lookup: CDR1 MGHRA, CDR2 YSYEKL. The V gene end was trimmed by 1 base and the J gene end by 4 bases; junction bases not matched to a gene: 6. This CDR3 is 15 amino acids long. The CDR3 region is CASSQVGQGAYEQYF. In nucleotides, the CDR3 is TGCGCCAGCAGCCAAGTTGGTCAGGGGGCTTACGAGCAGTACTTC.

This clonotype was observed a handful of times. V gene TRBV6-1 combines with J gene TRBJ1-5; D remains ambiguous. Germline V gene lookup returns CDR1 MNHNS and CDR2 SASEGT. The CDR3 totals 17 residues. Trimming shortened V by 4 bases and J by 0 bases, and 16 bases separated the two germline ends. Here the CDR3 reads CASSGGSPTPSNQPQHF. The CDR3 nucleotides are TGTGCCAGCAGTGGAGGGTCCCCTACCCCTAGCAATCAGCCCCAGCATTTT.

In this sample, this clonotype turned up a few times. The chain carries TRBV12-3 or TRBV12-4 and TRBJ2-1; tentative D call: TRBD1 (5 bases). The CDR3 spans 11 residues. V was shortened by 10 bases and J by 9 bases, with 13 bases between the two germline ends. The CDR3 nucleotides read TGTGCCACCAGCCGTGGGGCTGAGCAGTTCTTC. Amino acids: CATSRGAEQFF.

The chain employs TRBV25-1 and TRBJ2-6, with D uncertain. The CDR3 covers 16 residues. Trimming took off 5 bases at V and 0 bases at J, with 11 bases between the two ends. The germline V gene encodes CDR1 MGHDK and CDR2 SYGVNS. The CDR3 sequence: CASSSVWPSGANVLTF. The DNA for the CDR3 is TGTGCCAGCAGTTCCGTTTGGCCCTCTGGGGCCAACGTCCTGACTTTC.

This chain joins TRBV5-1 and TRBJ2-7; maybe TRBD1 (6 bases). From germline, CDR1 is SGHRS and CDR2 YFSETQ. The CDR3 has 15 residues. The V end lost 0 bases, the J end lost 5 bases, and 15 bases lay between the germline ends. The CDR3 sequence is CASSLGRQVMNEQYF. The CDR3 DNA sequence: TGCGCCAGCAGCTTGGGAAGACAGGTTATGAACGAGCAGTACTTC.

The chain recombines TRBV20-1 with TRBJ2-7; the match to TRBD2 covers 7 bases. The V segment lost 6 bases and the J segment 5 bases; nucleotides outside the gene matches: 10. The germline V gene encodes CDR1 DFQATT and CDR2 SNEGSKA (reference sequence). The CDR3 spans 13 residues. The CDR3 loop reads CSALASGINEQYF. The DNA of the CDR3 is TGCAGTGCCCTAGCAAGCGGGATCAACGAGCAGTACTTC.

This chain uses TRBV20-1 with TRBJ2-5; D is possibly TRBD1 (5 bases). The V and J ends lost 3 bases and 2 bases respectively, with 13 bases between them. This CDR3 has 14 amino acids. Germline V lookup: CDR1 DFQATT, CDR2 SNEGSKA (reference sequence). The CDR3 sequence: CSASSPDRQETQYF. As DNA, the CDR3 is TGCAGTGCTAGCTCCCCAGACAGACAAGAGACCCAGTACTTC.

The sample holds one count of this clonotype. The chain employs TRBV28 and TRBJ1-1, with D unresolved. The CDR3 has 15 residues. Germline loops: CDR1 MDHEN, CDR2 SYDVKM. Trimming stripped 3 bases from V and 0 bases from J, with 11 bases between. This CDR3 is CASSLRAVLNTEAFF. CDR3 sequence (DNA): TGTGCCAGCAGTTTGAGGGCTGTATTGAACACTGAAGCTTTCTTT.

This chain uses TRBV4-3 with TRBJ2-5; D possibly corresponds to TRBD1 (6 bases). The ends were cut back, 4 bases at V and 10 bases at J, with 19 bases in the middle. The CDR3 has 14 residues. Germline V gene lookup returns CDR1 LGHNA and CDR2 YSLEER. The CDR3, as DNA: TGCGCCAGCAGCCTTTTCTGGGACACCGATATCCAGTACTTC. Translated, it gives CASSLFWDTDIQYF.

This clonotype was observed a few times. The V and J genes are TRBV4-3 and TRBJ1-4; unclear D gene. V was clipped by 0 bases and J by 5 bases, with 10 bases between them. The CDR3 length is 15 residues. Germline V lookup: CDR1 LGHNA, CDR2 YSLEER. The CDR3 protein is CASSQEAGKNEKLFF. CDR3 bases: TGCGCCAGCAGCCAAGAGGCTGGGAAAAATGAAAAACTGTTTTTT.

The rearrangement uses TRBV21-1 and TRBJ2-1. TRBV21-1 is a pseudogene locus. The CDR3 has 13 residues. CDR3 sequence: CASSKVASHEQFF. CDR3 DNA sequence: TGTGCCAGCAGCAAAGTGGCATCCCATGAGCAGTTCTTC.

The CDR3 region has the DNA TGCGCCAGCAGCTTGGGCGGACAGGGGAGGGCAGATACGCAGTATTTT. Amino acids: CASSLGGQGRADTQYF. This chain links TRBV5-1 with TRBJ2-3, with TRBD1 matching over 9 bases. After removal of 0 bases from V and 4 bases from J, the junction contained 6 bases not matched to a gene. This CDR3 contains 16 residues. CDR1 is SGHRS and CDR2 is YFSETQ in the germline V gene.

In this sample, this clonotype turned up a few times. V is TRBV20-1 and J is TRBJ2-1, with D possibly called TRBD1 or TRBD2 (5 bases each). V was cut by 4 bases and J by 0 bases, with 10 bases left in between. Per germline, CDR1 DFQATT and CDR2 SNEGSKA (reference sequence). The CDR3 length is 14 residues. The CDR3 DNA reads TGCAGTGCTAAGGGGACCTTCTCCTACAATGAGCAGTTCTTC. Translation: CSAKGTFSYNEQFF.

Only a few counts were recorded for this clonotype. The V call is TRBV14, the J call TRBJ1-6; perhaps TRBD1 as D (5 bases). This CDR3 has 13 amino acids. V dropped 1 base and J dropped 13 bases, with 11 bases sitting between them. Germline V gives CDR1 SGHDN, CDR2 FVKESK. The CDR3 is CASSQAGLAPLHF. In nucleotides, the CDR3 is TGTGCCAGCAGCCAAGCAGGGTTAGCGCCCCTCCACTTT.

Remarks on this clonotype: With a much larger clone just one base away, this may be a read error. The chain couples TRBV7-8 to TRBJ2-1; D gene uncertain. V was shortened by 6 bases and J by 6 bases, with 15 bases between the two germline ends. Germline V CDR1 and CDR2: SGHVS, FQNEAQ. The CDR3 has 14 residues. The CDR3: CASRATCYLNEQFF. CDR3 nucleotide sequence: TGTGCCAGCAGGGCTACCTGTTACCTCAATGAGCAGTTCTTC.

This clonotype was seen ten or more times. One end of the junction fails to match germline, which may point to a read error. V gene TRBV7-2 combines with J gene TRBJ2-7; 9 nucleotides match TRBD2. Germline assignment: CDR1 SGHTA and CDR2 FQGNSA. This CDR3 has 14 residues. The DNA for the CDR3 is TGTGCCAGCAGCTTACACTCCTACACTAGCGGGTTAATCTTC. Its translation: CASSLHSYTSGLIF.

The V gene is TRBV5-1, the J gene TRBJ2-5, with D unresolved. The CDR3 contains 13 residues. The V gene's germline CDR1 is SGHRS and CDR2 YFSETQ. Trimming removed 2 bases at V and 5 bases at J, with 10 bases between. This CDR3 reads CASSFGMGETQYF. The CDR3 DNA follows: TGCGCCAGCAGCTTCGGAATGGGTGAGACCCAGTACTTC.

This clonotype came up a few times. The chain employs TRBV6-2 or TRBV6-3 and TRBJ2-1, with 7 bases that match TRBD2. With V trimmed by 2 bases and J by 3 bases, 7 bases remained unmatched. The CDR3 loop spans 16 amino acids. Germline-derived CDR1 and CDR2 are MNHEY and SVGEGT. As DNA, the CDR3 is TGTGCCAGCAGTTACCCCCGTGGCGGGAGCTACAATGAGCAGTTCTTC. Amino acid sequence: CASSYPRGGSYNEQFF.

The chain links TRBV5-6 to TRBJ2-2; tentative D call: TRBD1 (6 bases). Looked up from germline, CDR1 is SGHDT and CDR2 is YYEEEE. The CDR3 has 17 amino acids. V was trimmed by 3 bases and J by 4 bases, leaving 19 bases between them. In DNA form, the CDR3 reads TGTGCCAGCAGCTACCCGACAGGACCCGTTCCCACCGGGGAGCTGTTTTTT. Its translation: CASSYPTGPVPTGELFF.

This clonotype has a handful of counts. For the CDR3, the DNA is TGTGCCAGCAGCCAAGAACAGGGATCTCGTGGCTACACCTTC. Its protein product is CASSQEQGSRGYTF. The chain combines TRBV4-2 with TRBJ1-2; possibly TRBD1 for D (6 bases). CDR1 LGHNA and CDR2 YNFKEQ come from the germline V gene. V gave up 0 bases and J gave up 7 bases, with 12 bases separating them. The CDR3 is made up of 14 amino acids.